The rows below give T cell receptor beta chains drawn from one sample of a study of cytomegalovirus exposure and HLA in healthy donors. Libraries were prepared by immunoSEQ multiplex PCR; TCRdb keeps only in-frame clonotypes and omits some of them. The table records approximately 76,000 clones, approximately 79% of them present only once. Sequenced: PBMCs. The receptors were sampled from a man aged 30 to 45 in good health and CMV-seronegative. The CDR3 runs from the conserved cysteine through the conserved F or W. Each record gives: clone size, J gene, D gene, V gene, CDR3 protein, CDR3 DNA. The D gene is left open where the match is weak. Clone size is stated in some rows and not others, as once, few, many or a class when expanded.

NA | TRBJ1-4 | NA | TRBV7-2 | CASSFERDGPNEKLFF | TGTGCCAGCAGCTTCGAGAGGGATGGACCTAATGAAAAACTGTTTTTT
once | TRBJ2-1 | TRBD2 | TRBV5-1 | CASSTGRAGGQYNEQFF | TGCGCCAGCAGCACCGGAAGAGCGGGGGGCCAATACAATGAGCAGTTCTTC
NA | TRBJ2-3 | NA | TRBV5-1 | CASSFPVGPTDTQYF | TGCGCCAGCAGCTTTCCGGTGGGCCCCACAGATACGCAGTATTTT
few | TRBJ2-1 | NA | TRBV7-9 | CASSSLRGLGEQFF | TGTGCCAGCAGCTCCCTTCGGGGGTTAGGTGAGCAGTTCTTC
NA | TRBJ2-7 | TRBD2 | TRBV30 | CAWGRGYEQYF | TGTGCCTGGGGGAGGGGCTACGAGCAGTACTTC
once | TRBJ1-3 | NA | TRBV30 | CAWSALSSYRTGNTIYF | TGTGCCTGGAGTGCCCTATCATCCTACAGGACCGGAAACACCATATATTTT
NA | TRBJ2-1 | NA | TRBV13 | CASSLVSGTFNEQFF | TGTGCCAGCAGCTTAGTGTCGGGGACTTTCAATGAGCAGTTCTTC
NA | TRBJ2-7 | NA | TRBV9 | CASSVFSSERGEQYF | TGTGCCAGCAGCGTATTCTCGTCTGAGAGAGGCGAGCAGTACTTC
NA | TRBJ1-2 | TRBD1 | TRBV6-6 | CASSEGDRVNYGYTF | TGTGCCAGCAGTGAGGGGGACAGAGTGAACTATGGCTACACCTTC
NA | TRBJ2-2 | TRBD2 | TRBV10-3 | CAISPGLAGGTGELFF | TGTGCCATCAGCCCGGGGCTAGCGGGGGGTACAGGGGAGCTGTTTTTT
NA | TRBJ2-7 | TRBD1 | TRBV7-9 | CASSDRQGPYYEQYF | TGTGCCAGCAGCGACCGACAGGGACCTTATTACGAGCAGTACTTC
NA | TRBJ1-6 | TRBD1 | TRBV6-5 | CASSFTQQGANSPLHF | TGTGCCAGCAGTTTTACACAACAGGGGGCTAATTCACCCCTCCACTTT
few | TRBJ1-1 | TRBD1 | TRBV30 | CACERDRMFGTEAFF | TGTGCCTGTGAACGGGACAGGATGTTTGGCACTGAAGCTTTCTTT
NA | TRBJ1-1 | TRBD1 | TRBV7-9 | CASSFAGGTGGTEAFF | TGTGCCAGCAGCTTCGCCGGCGGGACAGGGGGCACTGAAGCTTTCTTT
NA | TRBJ2-7 | NA | TRBV2 | CATTVSYEQYF | TGTGCCACGACAGTCTCTTACGAGCAGTACTTC
NA | TRBJ2-7 | NA | TRBV19 | CASSMGYDYEQYF | TGTGCCAGTAGTATGGGCTACGATTACGAGCAGTACTTC
NA | TRBJ1-4 | TRBD1 | TRBV19 | CASSPLSGGIGEKLFF | TGTGCCAGTAGTCCCCTTTCAGGGGGCATCGGTGAAAAACTGTTTTTT
NA | TRBJ2-7 | NA | TRBV9 | CASSPDTNRVREQYF | TGTGCCAGCAGCCCAGACACTAACAGGGTTCGGGAGCAGTACTTC
NA | TRBJ1-4 | NA | TRBV30 | CAWSVLTGRGEKLFF | TGTGCCTGGAGTGTATTAACGGGGCGGGGGGAAAAACTGTTTTTT
NA | TRBJ1-4 | NA | TRBV30 | CAWSVGGGDEKLFF | TGTGCCTGGAGTGTAGGAGGAGGGGATGAAAAACTGTTTTTT
NA | TRBJ2-2 | NA | TRBV7-2 | CASSLALTGINTGELFF | TGTGCCAGCAGCTTAGCCCTGACAGGAATTAACACCGGGGAGCTGTTTTTT
NA | TRBJ2-1 | TRBD1 | TRBV5-1 | CASSSPGQGIYEQFF | TGCGCCAGCAGTTCCCCGGGACAGGGTATCTATGAGCAGTTCTTC
NA | TRBJ1-2 | NA | TRBV13 | CASRNGYGRDRTGGYTF | TGTGCCAGCAGAAACGGATATGGGAGAGACAGGACCGGCGGCTACACCTTC
once | TRBJ1-1 | TRBD1 | TRBV27 | CASRATGGTGFGNTEAFF | TGTGCCAGCCGAGCTACCGGTGGGACAGGGTTTGGGAACACTGAAGCTTTCTTT
NA | TRBJ2-7 | NA | TRBV6-6 | CASSLGAYEQYF | TGTGCCAGCAGCCTAGGGGCCTACGAGCAGTACTTC
NA | TRBJ2-1 | NA | TRBV7-8 | CASSSARVEVDEQFF | TGTGCCAGCAGCAGCGCCCGGGTCGAGGTTGATGAGCAGTTCTTC
once | TRBJ2-7 | TRBD1 | TRBV27 | CASSPERTGRHEQYF | TGTGCCAGCAGTCCGGAGAGGACAGGGCGGCACGAGCAGTACTTC
once | TRBJ1-1 | TRBD1 | TRBV19 | CASGRTGQAFF | TGTGCCAGTGGTAGGACAGGGCAAGCTTTCTTT
few | TRBJ2-5 | TRBD1 | TRBV5-1 | CASSFGGTGGETQYF | TGCGCCAGCAGCTTTGGAGGGACAGGGGGCGAGACCCAGTACTTC
NA | TRBJ1-5 | NA | TRBV28 | CASSNSGQRNQPQHF | TGTGCCAGCAGTAACTCCGGACAGCGCAATCAGCCCCAGCATTTT
NA | TRBJ2-3 | TRBD1 | TRBV28 | CASSLGTDTDTQYF | TGTGCCAGCAGTCTCGGGACAGACACAGATACGCAGTATTTT
NA | TRBJ1-4 | NA | TRBV28 | CASKRGSGEKLFF | TGTGCCAGCAAAAGGGGGTCGGGGGAAAAACTGTTTTTT
NA | TRBJ2-5 | NA | TRBV25-1 | CASRSLKETQYF | TGTGCCAGCAGGAGTTTGAAAGAGACCCAGTACTTC
NA | TRBJ2-7 | TRBD2 | TRBV7-2 | CASSFRLAGEQYF | TGTGCCAGCAGCTTCCGACTAGCGGGGGAGCAGTACTTC
NA | TRBJ2-3 | TRBD1 | TRBV19 | CASSPTTGWTDTQYF | TGTGCCAGTAGTCCCACGACAGGGTGGACAGATACGCAGTATTTT
NA | TRBJ1-2 | TRBD1 | TRBV30 | CAWSRTGVNYGYTF | TGTGCCTGGAGCCGGACAGGGGTTAACTATGGCTACACCTTC
NA | TRBJ1-1 | NA | TRBV5-6 | CASSRGSGTEAFF | TGTGCCAGCAGCCGGGGGTCGGGCACTGAAGCTTTCTTT
NA | TRBJ1-5 | NA | TRBV5-1 | CASSLDGAGNQPQHF | TGCGCCAGCAGCTTGGATGGGGCTGGCAATCAGCCCCAGCATTTT